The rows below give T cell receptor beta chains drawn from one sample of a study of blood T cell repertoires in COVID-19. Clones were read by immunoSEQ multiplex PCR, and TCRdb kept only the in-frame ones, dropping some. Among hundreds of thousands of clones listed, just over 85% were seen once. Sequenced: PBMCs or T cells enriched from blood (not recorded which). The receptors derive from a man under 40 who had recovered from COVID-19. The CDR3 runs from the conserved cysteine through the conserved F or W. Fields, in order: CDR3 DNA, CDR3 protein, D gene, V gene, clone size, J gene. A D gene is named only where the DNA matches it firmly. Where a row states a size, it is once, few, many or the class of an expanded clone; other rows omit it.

TGTGCCAGCAGCTTAGCTCCGACAGGGAGAAATAGCAATCAGCCCCAGCATTTT CASSLAPTGRNSNQPQHF TRBD1 TRBV7-2 - TRBJ1-5
TGTGCCAGCAGTGAATGGGACAGGGTGGGTGAGCAGTACTTC CASSEWDRVGEQYF TRBD1 TRBV2 - TRBJ2-7
TGTGCCAGCAGCTTAGTGACAGCGGGGGGCTACACCTTC CASSLVTAGGYTF - TRBV7-2 few TRBJ1-2
TGTGCTAGTGGTTTGTCCCTAGGCTCAGATACGCAGTATTTT CASGLSLGSDTQYF - TRBV12-5 - TRBJ2-3
TGTGCCAGCAGTCCAACAGGCTACTACGAGCAGTACTTC CASSPTGYYEQYF - TRBV28 - TRBJ2-7
TGTGCCGGCTATAGCCCCTCGACCCGGGAGCAGTACTTC CAGYSPSTREQYF - TRBV6-5 - TRBJ2-7
TGTGCCAGCTCACGCGAAATTATGGGACAGGCCATGAACACTGAAGCTTTCTTT CASSREIMGQAMNTEAFF TRBD1 TRBV18 few TRBJ1-1
TGTGCCAGCAGCCAAGATTTCGGGTCCGGGGAGCTGTTTTTT CASSQDFGSGELFF - TRBV14 - TRBJ2-2
TGTGCCAGCAGTTTTACAGGGGTGGAAGGCTACACCTTC CASSFTGVEGYTF TRBD1 TRBV6-1 - TRBJ1-2
TGTGCCAGCAGCTTAAGGCTAGCGGGGGTCCACGGTGAGCAGTTCTTC CASSLRLAGVHGEQFF TRBD2 TRBV5-4 once TRBJ2-1
TGTGCCAGCAGTGACGAGGGGACAGATTCACCCCTCCACTTT CASSDEGTDSPLHF TRBD1 TRBV6-4 - TRBJ1-6
TGCGCCAGCAGCTTGGCCATGAGCTCCTATAATTCACCCCTCCACTTT CASSLAMSSYNSPLHF - TRBV5-1 - TRBJ1-6
TGTGCCAGCAGCTTGGAGGGTGCCTACGAGCAGTACTTC CASSLEGAYEQYF - TRBV11-2 - TRBJ2-7
TGTGCCAGCAGTTACTCTCCGGCTAGCGGTGGTGAGCAGTTCTTC CASSYSPASGGEQFF TRBD2 TRBV6-5 - TRBJ2-1
TGCGCCAGCAGCGCGGGCGGGAGTGGCTACAATGAGCAGTTCTTC CASSAGGSGYNEQFF TRBD2 TRBV10-1 few TRBJ2-1
TGTGCCAGCAGTTCAACAGGGCTAAGAGACTATGGCTACACCTTC CASSSTGLRDYGYTF - TRBV2 - TRBJ1-2
TGTGCCAGCTCACCAAAAAACCGGGAACGCGAGCAGTACTTC CASSPKNREREQYF - TRBV18 - TRBJ2-7
TGCGCCAGCAGTGAGTCGAACCCCCCTAGCGGGGGGGTCGGCACCGGGGAGCTGTTTTTT CASSESNPPSGGVGTGELFF TRBD2 TRBV10-2 - TRBJ2-2
TGTGCCAGCTCACCACCACGAGGAGCGGGGCGCGCGCGGTGGCGGACCCAGTACTTC CASSPPRGAGRARWRTQYF TRBD2 TRBV18 - TRBJ2-5
TGTGCCAGCAGTTACTCGGGGGGAAGGTATGGCTACACCTTC CASSYSGGRYGYTF - TRBV6-5 - TRBJ1-2
TGTGCCAGCAGCTCAGGGAACACTGAAGCTTTCTTT CASSSGNTEAFF - TRBV11-3 - TRBJ1-1
TGTGCCAGCAGCCAACCCAAGTGGGGGGGTTCCTACGAGCAGTACTTC CASSQPKWGGSYEQYF TRBD2 TRBV6-2/TRBV6-3 - TRBJ2-7
TGTGCCTGGAGTGGTCCTAGCGAGGGAGATACGCAGTATTTT CAWSGPSEGDTQYF - TRBV30 - TRBJ2-3
TGTGCCACCAGCAGAGGGGGAGGACTCTCCTCCTACGAGCAGTACTTC CATSRGGGLSSYEQYF - TRBV15 - TRBJ2-7
TGTGCCAGTAGTATAGGAGGGCGTTCTGCCACAGATACGCAGTATTTT CASSIGGRSATDTQYF - TRBV19 - TRBJ2-3
TGTGCCAGCAGCTTAGGGGGGGACGAAAAACTGTTTTTT CASSLGGDEKLFF - TRBV7-9 once TRBJ1-4
TGTGCCAGCAGTGGAGACGAGGGACAGGGGACGGACGAGCAGTACTTC CASSGDEGQGTDEQYF TRBD1 TRBV27 - TRBJ2-7
TGTGCCAGCAGTGAGGGAGTTGTGGAGACCCAGTACTTC CASSEGVVETQYF - TRBV25-1 - TRBJ2-5
TGTGCCAGCAGCCAAGGTACCGGTTGGAACACTGAAGCTTTCTTT CASSQGTGWNTEAFF - TRBV14 few TRBJ1-1
TGTGCCAGCAGCAAAATGGGCAGGGCGAACGTTTCTACCTACGAGCAGTACTTC CASSKMGRANVSTYEQYF - TRBV21-1 - TRBJ2-7
TGTGCCAGCAGTTTATTCGAGGGTAGAATGGCAAAAAACATTCAGTACTTC CASSLFEGRMAKNIQYF - TRBV28 - TRBJ2-4
TGTGCCAGCAGCGAAAAGGGACAGGGGGGCGCCGGGGAGCTGTTTTTT CASSEKGQGGAGELFF TRBD1 TRBV5-6 - TRBJ2-2
TGTGCCAGCAGCTTACCGGGACAGGCCCGCGTGGAGCAGTTCTTC CASSLPGQARVEQFF TRBD1 TRBV7-9 - TRBJ2-1
TGTGCCAGCAGCTCGCCCCTTGGGGGGCGGGGGCAGCATGAAAAACTGTTTTTT CASSSPLGGRGQHEKLFF - TRBV5-6 - TRBJ1-4
TGTGCCAGCAGTCCCTACCCCTCCGGGACAGGGGGCGCGGGCGGGGAGCTGTTTTTT CASSPYPSGTGGAGGELFF TRBD1 TRBV6-6 - TRBJ2-2
TGTGCCAGTAGTAACAGGGTGGAGGAAAAACTGTTTTTT CASSNRVEEKLFF - TRBV19 - TRBJ1-4
TGCAGTGCCGGCAGGGGGGATGGCTACACCTTC CSAGRGDGYTF TRBD1 TRBV20-1 - TRBJ1-2
TGTGCCAGCAGCTCAGGGGATAACTATGGCTACACCTTC CASSSGDNYGYTF - TRBV5-4 - TRBJ1-2
TGTGCCAGCAGCTTATTAGTAGGAGGGGAGCAGTACTTC CASSLLVGGEQYF - TRBV7-8 - TRBJ2-7
TGCAGTGCTAGCAGGGAAGCTGAAGCTTTCTTT CSASREAEAFF - TRBV20-1 - TRBJ1-1
TGTGCCAGCAGCCAAGTATCCGGGGCTAACTATGGCTACACCTTC CASSQVSGANYGYTF - TRBV14 - TRBJ1-2
TGCGCCAGCAGCTTCGGGTTTGGTGGAGGTGAGGCTGAAGCTTTCTTT CASSFGFGGGEAEAFF - TRBV5-1 - TRBJ1-1
TGTGCCAGCAGGATCCTAGCGTTCTCCTACAATGAGCAGTTCTTC CASRILAFSYNEQFF - TRBV6-5 once TRBJ2-1
TGTGCCAGCAGCGTCGAACAGGGCGGTGTACTGTTTTTT CASSVEQGGVLFF - TRBV9 once TRBJ1-4
TGTGCCAGCAGCCACGGGACAGGACCTTACGAGCAGTACTTC CASSHGTGPYEQYF TRBD1 TRBV5-5 - TRBJ2-7
TGTGCCAGCACCGGGACTAGCAGCTCCTACGAGCAGTACTTC CASTGTSSSYEQYF TRBD2 TRBV6-6 - TRBJ2-7